What follows are 10 T cell receptor beta chains derived from one specimen sequenced in a study of post-analysis software for immune sequencing data. Unique molecular identifiers had been added to the TCR beta cDNA libraries. TCRdb re-called the PCR reads with MiXCR, one entry per CDR3 protein. The table has almost 700,000 distinct CDR3 sequences, approximately 59% seen once. Findings and limits, study-wide: Patients used about 5 TRBV segments, including TRBV5-6, TRBV5-1 and TRBV20-1, more often than controls.

These TCRs are of unknown antigen specificity. The sequencing input was blood. The receptor set was obtained from a girl under 10 years old with multiple sclerosis.

Comments on this clonotype: The junction and the germline gene differ at one end; a read error may be behind it. The V call is TRBV5-1, the J call TRBJ1-2, with 7 nucleotides matching TRBD1. CDR3 size: 13 residues. Germline V lookup: CDR1 SGHRS, CDR2 YFSETQ. The chain's CDR3 is CASSLRRGSGYTF. CDR3 bases: TGCGCCAGTAGCTTGCGCAGGGGGAGCGGCTACACCTTC.

There are many counts of this clonotype. The CDR3 coding sequence is TGTGCTAGTGGTCCCAGGGGCGATACGCAGTATTTT. Its protein product is CASGPRGDTQYF. The chain couples TRBV12-5 to TRBJ2-3; a possible D gene is TRBD1 (6 bases). CDR1 and CDR2 from the germline V gene are LGHNT and FRNRAP. The V end lost 5 bases, the J end lost 6 bases, and 9 bases lay between the germline ends. This CDR3 region has 12 residues.

The V call is TRBV6-2 or TRBV6-3, the J call TRBJ2-2, with 11 bases aligning to TRBD2. Germline lookup yields CDR1 MNHEY and CDR2 SVGEGT. The J segment lost 3 bases and the V segment lost 2 bases, leaving 8 bases of the junction unmatched. The CDR3 is made up of 18 amino acids. CDR3 region: CASSYPPGLAVDTGELFF. CDR3 bases: TGTGCCAGCAGTTACCCTCCGGGACTAGCGGTGGACACCGGGGAGCTGTTTTTT.

V usage is TRBV10-3 and J usage is TRBJ2-1; possible D gene TRBD1, 5 bases. The CDR3 totals 17 residues. V lost 10 bases, J lost 0 bases, and 22 bases lay in between. CDR1 is ENHRY and CDR2 is SYGVKD in the germline V gene. The CDR3 nucleotides read TGTGCCACCGACTCGATTGACAGCCACAGCTCCTACAATGAGCAGTTCTTC. Its translation: CATDSIDSHSSYNEQFF.

This clonotype was observed a few times. This rearrangement joins TRBV4-3 to TRBJ2-3; D assignment may be TRBD1 or TRBD2 (5 bases each). Deletions cut 1 base from V and 4 bases from J, with 12 bases between. Germline lookup yields CDR1 LGHNA and CDR2 YSLEER. This CDR3 is 15 amino acids long. The CDR3 reads CASSQVPGRSDTQYF. The DNA for the CDR3 is TGCGCCAGCAGCCAAGTGCCAGGGAGATCAGATACGCAGTATTTT.

The J gene is TRBJ2-5, the V gene TRBV20-1; D possibly corresponds to TRBD1 (6 bases). The CDR3 totals 17 residues. Germline V gene data show CDR1 as DFQATT and CDR2 as SNEGSKA (reference sequence). V was pared by 0 bases and J by 4 bases, with 21 bases between. The CDR3 sequence is CSARDPRTRGRGETQYF. CDR3 DNA: TGCAGTGCTAGAGATCCTCGGACCCGGGGCAGGGGAGAGACCCAGTACTTC.

This chain joins TRBV6-5 and TRBJ1-1, with 8 bases that match TRBD1. The CDR3 has 15 amino acids. The junction had 4 bases not matched to a gene; V was cut back by 0 bases and J by 4 bases. Germline V gene data show CDR1 as MNHEY and CDR2 as SVGAGI. The DNA of the CDR3 is TGTGCCAGCAGTTACTCGCAGGGGGCCTCCACTGAAGCTTTCTTT. Its protein is CASSYSQGASTEAFF.

This clonotype has only a few counts. This chain joins TRBV7-9 and TRBJ2-5; perhaps D is TRBD1 or TRBD2 (6 bases each). The DNA end favors TRBJ2-7, so the J call may be wrong. This CDR3 has 15 residues. The germline gives CDR1 SEHNR, CDR2 FQNEAQ (reference sequence). For the CDR3, the DNA is TGTGCCAGCACCGACTCCTCGGTTGGAGGGGGCGAGCAGTACTTC. It specifies CASTDSSVGGGEQYF.

This clonotype appeared once. This chain uses TRBV25-1 with TRBJ1-2; D is uncertain. The CDR3 length is 14 residues. CDR1 is MGHDK and CDR2 is SYGVNS in the germline V gene. V gave up 2 bases and J gave up 4 bases, with 11 bases separating them. The CDR3: CASSEKGPLYGYTF. DNA for the CDR3: TGTGCCAGCAGTGAAAAGGGTCCCCTCTATGGCTACACCTTC.

The chain has TRBV20-1 and TRBJ2-1, with a weak D call TRBD1 (5 bases). This CDR3 has 17 amino acids. Trimming cost V 0 bases and J 0 bases, with 15 bases left between them. Per germline, CDR1 DFQATT and CDR2 SNEGSKA (reference sequence). The CDR3, as DNA: TGCAGTGCTAGAGATGAAGTAGGGGTTAGCTCCTACAATGAGCAGTTCTTC. Translation gives CSARDEVGVSSYNEQFF.